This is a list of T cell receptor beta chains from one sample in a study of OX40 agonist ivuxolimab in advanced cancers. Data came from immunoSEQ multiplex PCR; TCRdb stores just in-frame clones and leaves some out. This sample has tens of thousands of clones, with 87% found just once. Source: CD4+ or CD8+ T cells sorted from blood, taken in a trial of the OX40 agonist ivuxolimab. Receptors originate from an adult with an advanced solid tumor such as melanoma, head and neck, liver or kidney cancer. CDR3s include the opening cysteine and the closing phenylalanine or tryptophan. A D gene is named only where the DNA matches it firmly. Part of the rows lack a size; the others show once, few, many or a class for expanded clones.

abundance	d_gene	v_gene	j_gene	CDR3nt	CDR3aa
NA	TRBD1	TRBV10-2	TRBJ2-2	TGCGCCAGCAGTGAGTTCAGGGGACGGGACAGGGGCACCGGGGAGCTGTTTTTT	CASSEFRGRDRGTGELFF
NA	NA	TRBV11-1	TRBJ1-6	TGTGCCAGCAGCGCCCGGGGGTCCGGTAATTCACCCCTCCACTTT	CASSARGSGNSPLHF
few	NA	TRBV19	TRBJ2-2	TGTGCCAGTATTGGCGGGGGCCGGAACACCGGGGAGCTGTTTTTT	CASIGGGRNTGELFF
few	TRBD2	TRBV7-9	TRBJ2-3	TGTGCCAGCAGCTACGGGGGGAGCACAGATACGCAGTATTTT	CASSYGGSTDTQYF
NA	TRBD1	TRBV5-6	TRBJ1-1	TGTGCCAGCAGCTCGGACAGGCGGAAGACTGAAGCTTTCTTT	CASSSDRRKTEAFF
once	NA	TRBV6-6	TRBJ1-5	TGTGCCAGCAGTTACAGGGAAAGCAATCAGCCCCAGCATTTT	CASSYRESNQPQHF
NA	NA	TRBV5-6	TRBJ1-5	TGTGCCAGCAGCTTGTCAAGTCAGCCCCAGCATTTT	CASSLSSQPQHF
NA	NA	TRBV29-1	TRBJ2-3	TGCAGCGTTGATGCTCCGACTGGGGGGGCCACCAGACCCGATACGCAGTATTTT	CSVDAPTGGATRPDTQYF
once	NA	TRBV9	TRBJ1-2	TGTGCCAGCAGCGTCAGAGAGAACTATGGCTACACCTTC	CASSVRENYGYTF
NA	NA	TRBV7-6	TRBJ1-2	TGTGCCAGCAGCTTAGGAGACGAAAACTATGGCTACACCTTC	CASSLGDENYGYTF
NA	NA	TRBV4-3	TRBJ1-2	TGCGCCAGCAGCCCCTCGCGGGCCCAAAATTATGGCTACACCTTC	CASSPSRAQNYGYTF
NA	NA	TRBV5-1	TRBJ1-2	TGCGCCAGCAGCTTGCGGGGGGGAAACTATGGCTACACCTTC	CASSLRGGNYGYTF
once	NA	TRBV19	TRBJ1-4	TGTGCCAGTAGTATGGGCGCAAAACGGGGTAATGAAAAACTGTTTTTT	CASSMGAKRGNEKLFF
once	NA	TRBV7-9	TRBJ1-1	TGTGCCAGCAGCCCAAGGGGGGGGATCCCTCCATTC	CASSPRGGIPPF
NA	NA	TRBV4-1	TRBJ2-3	TGCGCCAGCAGCCAAGACCTTAGACTGATTCCTAGCACAGATACGCAGTATTTT	CASSQDLRLIPSTDTQYF
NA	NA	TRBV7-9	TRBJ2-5	TGTGCCAGCAGCTCACCGGCGGGGGAGACCCAGTACTTC	CASSSPAGETQYF
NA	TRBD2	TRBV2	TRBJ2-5	TGTGCCAGGGGTATAGCGGGGGGAAGAGAGACCCAGTACTTC	CARGIAGGRETQYF
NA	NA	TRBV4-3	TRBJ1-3	TGCGCCAGCAGCCAAGGGCCCGTCTCTGGAAACACCATATATTTT	CASSQGPVSGNTIYF
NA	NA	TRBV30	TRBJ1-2	TGTGCCTGGAGTGGGGCAGATAACTATGGCTACACCTTC	CAWSGADNYGYTF
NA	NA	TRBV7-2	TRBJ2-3	TGTGCCAGCAGCTTAGCCAGGCGAGGAGGCACAGATACGCAGTATTTT	CASSLARRGGTDTQYF
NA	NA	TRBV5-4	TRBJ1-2	TGTGCCAGCAGCTTGGGGGGAATAGCGTATGGCTACACCTTC	CASSLGGIAYGYTF
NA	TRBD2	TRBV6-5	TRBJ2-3	TGTGCCAGCAGTTACAGGGGGACTAGCCCAGATACGCAGTATTTT	CASSYRGTSPDTQYF
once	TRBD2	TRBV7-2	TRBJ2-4	TGTGCCAGCAGCACTGTATCGGCGGGGGGAGCCAAAAACATTCAGTACTTC	CASSTVSAGGAKNIQYF
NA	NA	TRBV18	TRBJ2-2	TGTGCCAGCTCACCGGAACAGGGAACCGGGGAGCTGTTTTTT	CASSPEQGTGELFF
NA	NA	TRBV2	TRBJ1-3	TGTGCCAGCATATTTTCCCTCGGAAACACCATATATTTT	CASIFSLGNTIYF
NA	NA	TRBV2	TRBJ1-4	TGTGCCGGGACGAAAGGAGGTGCAACTAATGAAAAACTGTTTTTT	CAGTKGGATNEKLFF
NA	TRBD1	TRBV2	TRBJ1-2	TGTGCCAGCAGTGAGTTGACAGGGTCGGATGGCTACACCTTC	CASSELTGSDGYTF
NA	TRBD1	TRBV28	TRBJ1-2	TGTGCCAGCAGCCAGCAAGGGACAGGGCTCTATGGCTACACCTTC	CASSQQGTGLYGYTF
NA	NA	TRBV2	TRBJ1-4	TGTGCCAGCAGCCGAAGGGACATCGATGGTGAAAAACTGTTTTTT	CASSRRDIDGEKLFF
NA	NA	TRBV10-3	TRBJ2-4	TGTGCCATCAGTGAGTCGGAACAGCTAAACATTCAGTACTTC	CAISESEQLNIQYF
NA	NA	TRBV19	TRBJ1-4	TGTGCCAGTAGTATGTACCTCGATGAAAAACTGTTTTTT	CASSMYLDEKLFF
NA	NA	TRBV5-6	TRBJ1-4	TGTGCCAGCAGCCTCCAGGGCACTAATGAAAAACTGTTTTTT	CASSLQGTNEKLFF
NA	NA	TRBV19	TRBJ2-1	TGTGCCAGTAGTATAAGGGAGAGCTCCTACAATGAGCAGTTCTTC	CASSIRESSYNEQFF
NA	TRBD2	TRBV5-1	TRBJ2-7	TGCGCCAGCAGCTCCCTAGCGGGGGCCTACGAGCAGTACTTC	CASSSLAGAYEQYF
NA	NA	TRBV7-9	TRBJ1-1	TGTGCCAGCCTAGGGACGTCCGGAATAAACACTGAAGCTTTCTTT	CASLGTSGINTEAFF
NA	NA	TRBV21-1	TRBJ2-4	TGTGCCAGCAGCAAAAGTGACATTCAGTACTTC	CASSKSDIQYF
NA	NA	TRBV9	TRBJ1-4	TGTGCCAGCAGAGAGGGCAGGGCGGGTGAAAAACTGTTTTTT	CASREGRAGEKLFF
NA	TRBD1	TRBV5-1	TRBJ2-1	TGCGCCAGCAGCTCCCGGACAGGGGTCGGGGGCAATGAGCAGTTCTTC	CASSSRTGVGGNEQFF
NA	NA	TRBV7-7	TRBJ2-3	TGTGCTAGCAGCCAGAGCGAGGAACGCAGTACGCAGTATTTT	CASSQSEERSTQYF
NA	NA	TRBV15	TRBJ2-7	TGTGCCACCAGCAGAGATAGGGGACAAGTCTACGAGCAGTACTTC	CATSRDRGQVYEQYF
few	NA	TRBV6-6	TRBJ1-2	TGTGCCAGCAGTTGGGGGGAAGGGTCCCAAAACTATGGCTACACCTTC	CASSWGEGSQNYGYTF
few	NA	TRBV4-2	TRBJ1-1	TGTGCCAGCAGCCAAGGCGAGGGCGGAAGGAACACTGAAGCTTTCTTT	CASSQGEGGRNTEAFF
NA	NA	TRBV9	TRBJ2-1	TGTGCCAGCAGCGCCGTGACCGATATCTCCTACAATGAGCAGTTCTTC	CASSAVTDISYNEQFF
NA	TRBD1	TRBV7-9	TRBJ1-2	TGTGCCAGCAGCTTCGGGACAGGGGAGGGCTACACCTTC	CASSFGTGEGYTF
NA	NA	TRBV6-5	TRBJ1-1	TGTGCCAGCAGTAAACGGGGAAACACTGAAGCTTTCTTT	CASSKRGNTEAFF
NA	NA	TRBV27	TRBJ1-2	TGTGCCAGCAGGCCCCGGTCGGGGATCAACTATGGCTACACCTTC	CASRPRSGINYGYTF
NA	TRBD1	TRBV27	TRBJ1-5	TGTGCCAGCAGTCTAGGGACAGGCAATCAGCCCCAGCATTTT	CASSLGTGNQPQHF
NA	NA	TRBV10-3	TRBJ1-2	TGTGCCAACGCGGGTTCAGGGGAAGAAGGGGGCTACACCTTC	CANAGSGEEGGYTF
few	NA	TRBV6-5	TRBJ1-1	TGTGCCAGCAGTTCTTGGACAGCAGGGGACACTGAAGCTTTCTTT	CASSSWTAGDTEAFF
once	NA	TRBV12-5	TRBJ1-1	TGTGCTAGTGGTTCGTCACCCGGGGGAGGTCCCACTGAAGCTTTCTTT	CASGSSPGGGPTEAFF
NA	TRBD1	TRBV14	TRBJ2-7	TGTGCCAGCAGCCAAGGGCTATGGGGGACAGCCTACGAGCAGTACTTC	CASSQGLWGTAYEQYF
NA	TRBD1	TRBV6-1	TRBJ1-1	TGTGCCAGCAGTGTTACCGGGACAGGGAACACTGAAGCTTTCTTT	CASSVTGTGNTEAFF
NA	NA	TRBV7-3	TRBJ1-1	TGTGCCAGCAGCTTAAATGCATCTCCTAACACTGAAGCTTTCTTT	CASSLNASPNTEAFF
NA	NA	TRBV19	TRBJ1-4	TGTGCCACAACCGGGGGGTCATCCGGAAAACTGTTTTTT	CATTGGSSGKLFF
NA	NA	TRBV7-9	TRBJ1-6	TGTGCCAGCAGCTCCCCAGGGTTTAATTCACCCCTCCACTTT	CASSSPGFNSPLHF
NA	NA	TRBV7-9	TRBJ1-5	TGTGCCAGCAGCCGAGACAGTGGAGGGCAGCCCCAGCATTTT	CASSRDSGGQPQHF
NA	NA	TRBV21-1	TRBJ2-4	TGTGCCAGCAGCAAAGGGGGGGCGCCGGACATTCAGTACTTC	CASSKGGAPDIQYF